Given below is one T cell receptor (beta chain) in context. Looked up from germline, CDR1 is LGHDT and CDR2 is YNNKEL (reference sequence). The V end was cut by 2 bases, the J end by 2 bases, with 12 bases between. This CDR3 region has 15 residues. The data were taken from a study of blood T cell repertoires in COVID-19. About the study: Acute and convalescent COVID-19 samples came from the United States, Italy and Spain. The analysed material was cDNA or gDNA that came from T cells, B-cell-depleted T cells, or PBMCs.

Original analysis: The assay estimated nucleated cells by amplifying reference gene primers. Sequencing was performed with immunoSEQ multiplex PCR; in TCRdb, only in-frame clones are kept and a portion is missing. That table is the source of V, J and clone size, and D and trimming were worked out from the DNA. The sample consists of tens of thousands of clones, more than 80% of them appearing once. The TCR sequence derives from a young man with acute or convalescent COVID-19. The gene calls are TRBV3-1 (or the pseudogene TRBV3-2) and TRBJ1-1, with D maybe TRBD1 (6 bases). The sample was peripheral blood. The CDR3 DNA reads TGTGCCAGCAGCCAATCCTACAGGGCAAACACTGAAGCTTTCTTT. The encoded protein is CASSQSYRANTEAFF.